These 30 T cell receptor beta chains were sequenced from one sample in a study of OX40 agonist ivuxolimab in advanced cancers. Libraries were prepared by immunoSEQ multiplex PCR; TCRdb keeps only in-frame clonotypes and omits some of them. The sample contains about 82,000 clones, 75% to 90% of which appear only once. Specimen: CD4+ or CD8+ T cells sorted from blood, collected in a trial of the OX40 agonist ivuxolimab. These TCRs come from an adult with an advanced solid tumor such as melanoma, head and neck, liver or kidney cancer.

This clone has only a few counts. The chain couples TRBV14 to TRBJ2-7; 9 nucleotides match TRBD1. The V gene's germline CDR1 is SGHDN and CDR2 FVKESK. After removal of 1 base from V and 6 bases from J, the junction contained 7 bases not matched to a gene. The CDR3 sequence is 15 residues long. The CDR3 reads CASSQGRQGVREQYF. CDR3 in DNA: TGTGCCAGCAGCCAAGGACGACAGGGGGTTCGCGAGCAGTACTTC.

This chain joins TRBV10-3 and TRBJ2-5; D is tentatively TRBD1 or TRBD2 (6 bases each). Germline lookup yields CDR1 ENHRY and CDR2 SYGVKD. V lost 3 bases and J 5 bases, leaving 13 bases between the germline ends. The CDR3 is 14 amino acids. Here the CDR3 reads CAISDIRGHETQYF. The DNA of the CDR3 is TGTGCCATCAGTGACATCCGGGGGCACGAGACCCAGTACTTC.

J is TRBJ2-5 and V is TRBV4-1; D is undetermined. Matching the DNA end better, TRBJ2-7 makes the J call doubtful. Germline V gene data show CDR1 as MGHRA and CDR2 as YSYEKL. CDR3 length equals 13 residues. The CDR3 nucleotides are TGCGCCAGCAGCCAGGACCCAACCTACGAGCAGTACTTC. It specifies CASSQDPTYEQYF.

The gene calls are TRBV6-6 and TRBJ2-3, with TRBD2 matching 11 bases. The V segment lost 6 bases and the J segment 5 bases; nucleotides outside the gene matches: 7. The length of the CDR3 is 15 residues. From germline, CDR1 is MNHNY and CDR2 SVGAGI (reference sequence). For the CDR3, the DNA is TGTGCCAGCAGAGTTAGCGGGGGGGCAGGAGATACGCAGTATTTT. It codes for CASRVSGGAGDTQYF.

As for this clone: At one of its ends the junction is not consistent with the germline gene, which may arise from a read error. V is TRBV7-7 and J is TRBJ2-1; D uncertain. The germline V gene encodes CDR1 SSHAT and CDR2 FNYEAQ (reference sequence). This CDR3 comprises 15 residues. This chain's CDR3 is CASSLVLSPHNEQFF. CDR3 nucleotide sequence: TGTGCTAGCAGCCTAGTACTTTCGCCTCACAATGAGCAGTTCTTC.

The CDR3 DNA reads as TGTGCCAGCAGCTTAAGCCCCAGCGGCCAAGAGACCCAGTACTTC. It is translated as CASSLSPSGQETQYF. V and J are TRBV11-3 and TRBJ2-5; D may be TRBD2 (5 bases). Per the germline V gene, CDR1 is SGHNT and CDR2 is YENEEA. The CDR3 has 15 residues. V lost 2 bases and J lost 1, with 11 bases in between.

V gene TRBV11-1 combines with J gene TRBJ2-2, with D perhaps matching TRBD1 (5 bases). Trimming removed 5 bases at V and 0 bases at J, with 19 bases between. Germline CDR1 and CDR2: SGHAT and FQDESV (reference sequence). The CDR3 extends over 18 amino acids. The DNA for the CDR3 is TGTGCCAGCAGCCCACCGACCACTGTAGGGGCGAACACCGGGGAGCTGTTTTTT. Translated: CASSPPTTVGANTGELFF.

The chain couples TRBV28 to TRBJ2-1, with D tentatively TRBD1 or TRBD2 (5 bases each). This CDR3 comprises 15 residues. V lost 2 bases and J lost 7, with 15 bases in between. Germline V lookup: CDR1 MDHEN, CDR2 SYDVKM. The CDR3 sequence is CASSLMGRAFNEQFF. The CDR3 DNA reads TGTGCCAGCAGTTTAATGGGACGGGCGTTTAATGAGCAGTTCTTC.

In this sample, this clone turned up many times. The chain has TRBV7-9 and TRBJ1-6, with TRBD1 as a possible D gene (6 bases). This CDR3 comprises 13 residues. Germline assignment: CDR1 SEHNR and CDR2 FQNEAQ (reference sequence). The V and J ends lost 5 bases and 7 bases respectively, with 9 bases between them. The CDR3 spells CASSNRDNSPLHF. CDR3 bases: TGTGCCAGCAGCAACAGGGACAATTCACCCCTCCACTTT.

The V gene is TRBV25-1, the J gene TRBJ1-2, with D hard to call. Looked up from germline, CDR1 is MGHDK and CDR2 is SYGVNS. Trimming took 0 bases from V and 8 from J, leaving 16 bases between them. The CDR3 spans 15 residues. CDR3 residues: CASSEYDPTVGGYTF. The CDR3 coding sequence is TGTGCCAGCAGTGAATACGACCCTACAGTGGGGGGCTACACCTTC.

The V call is TRBV29-1, the J call TRBJ1-1; D is unclear. The CDR3 sequence is 14 residues long. Germline assignment: CDR1 SQVTM and CDR2 ANQGSEA. Trimming removed 6 bases at V and 2 bases at J, with 16 bases between. The CDR3 protein is CSVAPSSLNTEAFF. CDR3 coding DNA: TGCAGCGTCGCCCCTTCCTCACTTAACACTGAAGCTTTCTTT.

This chain links TRBV6-1 with TRBJ1-4; no clear D. The germline V and J ends were trimmed by 3 bases and 0 bases, with 8 bases remaining between them. Germline V gene lookup returns CDR1 MNHNS and CDR2 SASEGT. The CDR3 runs to 15 residues. The CDR3 coding sequence is TGTGCCAGCAGTGACCCCGGGGCAACTAATGAAAAACTGTTTTTT. Translation gives CASSDPGATNEKLFF.

The chain joins TRBV6-1 to TRBJ2-7, with 7 bases that match TRBD1. J gave up 12 bases and V 1 base, and 6 bases lay outside the gene matches. The CDR3 runs to 12 residues. In germline, CDR1 is MNHNS, CDR2 SASEGT. The CDR3 DNA reads as TGTGCCAGCAGTGAAGGAAGACAGGGTCGGTACTTC. Protein sequence: CASSEGRQGRYF.

This chain connects TRBV5-1 to TRBJ2-7, with a possible D match to TRBD2 (5 bases). Germline V CDR1 and CDR2: SGHRS, YFSETQ. Deletions cut 3 bases from V and 1 base from J, with 14 bases between. This CDR3 spans 15 amino acids. CDR3 sequence (DNA): TGCGCCAGCAGCTCAGGACCGGGCGGGTCCTACGAGCAGTACTTC. This codes for CASSSGPGGSYEQYF.

CDR3 amino acids: CASRAVQGSPGDTQYF. The DNA of the CDR3 is TGTGCCAGCAGGGCCGTACAGGGGTCCCCTGGAGATACGCAGTATTTT. The chain couples TRBV27 to TRBJ2-3; 7 bases match TRBD1. The CDR3 is made up of 16 amino acids. The germline CDR1 and CDR2 sequences are MNHEY and SMNVEV (reference sequence). Trimming cost V 6 bases and J 5 bases; bases outside gene matches: 14.

The J gene is TRBJ1-1, the V gene TRBV7-6; 9 bases agree with TRBD1. This CDR3 is built from 16 residues. Germline trimming cut 6 bases from V and 3 bases from J; bases unmatched to any gene: 11. Germline loops: CDR1 SGHVS, CDR2 FNYEAQ. CDR3 region: CASSRLTGGLDTEAFF. DNA for the CDR3: TGTGCCAGCAGTCGACTTACAGGGGGCTTAGACACTGAAGCTTTCTTT. The full variable domain, in which reference TRBV7-6 and TRBJ1-1 provide the parts outside the CDR3, is GAGVSQSPRYKVTKRGQDVALRCDPISGHVSLYWYRQALGQGPEFLTYFNYEAQQDKSGLPNDRFSAERPEGSISTLTIQRTEQRDSAMYRCASSRLTGGLDTEAFFGQGTRLTVV.

The rearrangement uses TRBV28 and TRBJ1-2; no reliable D call. The germline V and J ends were trimmed by 2 bases and 6 bases, with 13 bases remaining between them. Germline V CDR1 and CDR2: MDHEN, SYDVKM. The CDR3 has 14 residues. In DNA form, the CDR3 reads TGTGCCAGCAGTTTAAGGCAACTTACCCATGGCTACACCTTC. Its protein product is CASSLRQLTHGYTF.

The chain recombines TRBV5-1 with TRBJ2-1, with unresolved D. Germline lookup yields CDR1 SGHRS and CDR2 YFSETQ. V lost 0 bases and J 6 bases, leaving 16 bases between the germline ends. The CDR3 contains 16 residues. This CDR3 is CASSLGVYAGGNEQFF. CDR3 in DNA: TGCGCCAGCAGCTTGGGGGTTTATGCAGGTGGCAATGAGCAGTTCTTC.

V is TRBV10-3 and J is TRBJ1-2; D not certain. The CDR3 length is 14 residues. The germline V and J ends were trimmed by 3 bases and 2 bases, with 10 bases remaining between them. From germline, CDR1 is ENHRY and CDR2 SYGVKD. The CDR3 coding sequence is TGTGCCATCAGTGAATTGGGCAGGAACTATGGCTACACCTTC. It is translated as CAISELGRNYGYTF.

The chain joins TRBV9 to TRBJ2-2, with 7 bases matching TRBD1. Germline V lookup: CDR1 SGDLS, CDR2 YYNGEE. The CDR3 runs 16 residues. With 3 bases clipped from V and 6 bases from J, the junction kept 11 bases outside the gene matches. CDR3 residues: CASSATSGTESGELFF. CDR3 nucleotides: TGTGCCAGCAGCGCAACTTCCGGGACAGAGTCCGGGGAGCTGTTTTTT.

The V gene is TRBV18, the J gene TRBJ1-3; 7 bases line up with TRBD1. Looked up from germline, CDR1 is KGHSH and CDR2 is LQKENI. J was trimmed by 4 bases and V by 2 bases; bases with no gene match: 5. The CDR3 runs 15 residues. The chain's CDR3 is CASSPTGTAGNTIYF. The DNA of the CDR3 is TGTGCCAGCTCACCAACGGGGACAGCCGGAAACACCATATATTTT. The variable domain in full, with the rest retrieved from reference TRBV18 and TRBJ1-3, is NAGVMQNPRHLVRRRGQEARLRCSPMKGHSHVYWYRQLPEEGLKFMVYLQKENIIDESGMPKERFSAEFPKEGPSILRIQQVVRGDSAAYFCASSPTGTAGNTIYFGEGSWLTVV.

The V call is TRBV23-1, the J call TRBJ2-5, with 7 bases matching TRBD1. TRBV23-1 is assigned to the ORF class and has an uncertain function. The CDR3 is 14 residues long. V was clipped by 2 bases and J by 2 bases; unmatched bases: 2. The CDR3 protein is CASSQGDSQETQYF. The DNA of the CDR3 is TGCGCCAGCAGTCAAGGGGACAGTCAAGAGACCCAGTACTTC.

The sample holds a few counts of this clone. The chain has TRBV2 and TRBJ2-5; tentative D call: TRBD2 (7 bases). CDR1 and CDR2 from the germline V gene are SNHLY and FYNNEI. The CDR3 consists of 15 residues. Trimming shortened V by 4 bases and J by 3 bases, and 15 bases separated the two germline ends. As DNA, the CDR3 is TGTGCCAGCAGTGGGAACGGGGGGCCCGAAGAGACCCAGTACTTC. Encoded protein: CASSGNGGPEETQYF.

The chain couples TRBV28 to TRBJ2-5; tentative D call: TRBD1 (6 bases). V lost 6 bases and J lost 5, with 19 bases in between. The CDR3 length is 15 residues. The V gene's germline CDR1 is MDHEN and CDR2 SYDVKM. The CDR3 DNA reads TGTGCCAGCAGAACACTGACAGGACTCGGGGAGACCCAGTACTTC. Protein sequence: CASRTLTGLGETQYF.

The genes are TRBV11-3 and TRBJ2-2; D may be TRBD2 (5 bases). V lost 0 bases, J lost 6 bases, and 11 bases lay in between. The length of the CDR3 is 15 residues. The germline gives CDR1 SGHNT, CDR2 YENEEA. The CDR3 DNA reads as TGTGCCAGCAGCTTAGAGGGAACGAGGGCCGGGGAGCTGTTTTTT. Encoded protein: CASSLEGTRAGELFF.

The chain employs TRBV4-2 and TRBJ2-6, with 9 bases lining up with TRBD1. CDR1 LGHNA and CDR2 YNFKEQ come from the germline V gene. The CDR3 has 19 amino acids. After removal of 0 bases from V and 2 bases from J, the junction contained 8 bases not matched to a gene. DNA of the CDR3: TGTGCCAGCAGCCAAGATAGAGCGACAGGGGGTACTGGGGCCAACGTCCTGACTTTC. It is translated as CASSQDRATGGTGANVLTF.

V usage is TRBV4-2 and J usage is TRBJ2-3; 11 nucleotides line up with TRBD2. V was clipped by 0 bases and J by 1 base; unmatched bases: 9. The CDR3 covers 19 residues. Per the germline V gene, CDR1 is LGHNA and CDR2 is YNFKEQ. CDR3 in DNA: TGTGCCAGCAGCCAAGACGCCAAGGTAGCGGGGGGGGGCACAGATACGCAGTATTTT. This sequence encodes CASSQDAKVAGGGTDTQYF.

This clone was counted a few times. V gene TRBV5-4 combines with J gene TRBJ2-6, with D unclear. Germline V gene lookup returns CDR1 SGHNT and CDR2 YYREEE (reference sequence). V gave up 4 bases and J gave up 0 bases, with 5 bases separating them. There are 14 residues in the CDR3. The CDR3 DNA is TGTGCCAGCAGCCCCTTCTCTGGGGCCAACGTCCTGACTTTC. Translating it yields CASSPFSGANVLTF.

This chain connects TRBV19 to TRBJ2-5; the D gene is possibly TRBD1 (6 bases). The CDR3 covers 14 residues. The V gene lost 3 bases and the J gene lost 5 bases, with 13 bases spanning the gap. Germline loops: CDR1 LNHDA, CDR2 SQIVND (reference sequence). The CDR3 DNA reads TGTGCCAGTAGTATCTATGGGGGCCGGGAGACCCAGTACTTC. Amino acid sequence: CASSIYGGRETQYF.

The chain recombines TRBV7-6 with TRBJ2-5; TRBD2 might be the D (6 bases). Germline loops: CDR1 SGHVS, CDR2 FNYEAQ. V was shortened by 1 base and J by 7 bases, with 13 bases between the two germline ends. This CDR3 has 14 residues. This CDR3 reads CASSLGRDSTTQYF. The CDR3, as DNA: TGTGCCAGCAGCTTAGGACGGGACTCCACGACCCAGTACTTC.